This T cell receptor beta chain was recorded in a study of OX40 agonist ivuxolimab in advanced cancers. This CDR3 has 16 amino acids. V gave up 3 bases and J gave up 8 bases; unmatched junction bases: 11. Germline V gene lookup returns CDR1 MDHEN and CDR2 SYDVKM. Here immunoSEQ multiplex PCR was the method, and the copy in TCRdb shows in-frame clones only, minus some. The sample has around 100,000 clones, around nine tenths seen once. Sample: CD4+ or CD8+ T cells sorted from blood, taken in a trial of the OX40 agonist ivuxolimab. The chain combines TRBV28 with TRBJ1-4; 8 nucleotides agree with TRBD1. The TCR was taken from an adult with an advanced solid tumor such as melanoma, head and neck, liver or kidney cancer. The CDR3 DNA follows: TGTGCCAGCAGTTTGGTGCAGGGGGCTTGGGAAGAAAAACTGTTTTTT. Protein: CASSLVQGAWEEKLFF.